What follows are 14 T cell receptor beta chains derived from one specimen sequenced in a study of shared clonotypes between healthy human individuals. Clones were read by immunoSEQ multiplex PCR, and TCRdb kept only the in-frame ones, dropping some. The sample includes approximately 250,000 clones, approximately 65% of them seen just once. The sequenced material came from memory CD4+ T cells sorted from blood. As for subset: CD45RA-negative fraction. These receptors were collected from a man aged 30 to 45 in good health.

CDR3 amino acids: CASSVGVGREGQETQYF. CDR3 in DNA: TGTGCCAGCAGCGTAGGAGTGGGGCGGGAGGGACAAGAGACCCAGTACTTC. V and J are TRBV9 and TRBJ2-5; TRBD2 aligns across 9 bases. Germline V CDR1 and CDR2: SGDLS, YYNGEE. Losses at the gene ends were 0 bases for V and 2 bases for J; bases not matched to a gene: 8. The CDR3 is made up of 17 amino acids.

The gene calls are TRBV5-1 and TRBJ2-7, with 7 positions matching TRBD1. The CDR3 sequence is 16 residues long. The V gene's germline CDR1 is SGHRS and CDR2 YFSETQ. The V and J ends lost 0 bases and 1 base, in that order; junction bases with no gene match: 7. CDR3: CASSLVTGTASYEQYF. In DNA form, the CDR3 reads TGCGCCAGCAGCTTGGTTACCGGGACAGCATCCTACGAGCAGTACTTC.

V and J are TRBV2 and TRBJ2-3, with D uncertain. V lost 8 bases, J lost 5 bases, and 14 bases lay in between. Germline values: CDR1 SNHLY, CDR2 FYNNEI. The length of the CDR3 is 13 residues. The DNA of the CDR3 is TGTGCCAGCGCTTTGGGCCTGGTAGATACGCAGTATTTT. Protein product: CASALGLVDTQYF.

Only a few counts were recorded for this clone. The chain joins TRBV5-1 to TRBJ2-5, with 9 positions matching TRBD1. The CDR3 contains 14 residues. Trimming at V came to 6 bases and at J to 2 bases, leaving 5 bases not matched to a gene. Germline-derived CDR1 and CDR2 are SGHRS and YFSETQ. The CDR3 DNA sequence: TGCGCCAGCAAACCGGGACAGGGACAAGAGACCCAGTACTTC. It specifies CASKPGQGQETQYF.

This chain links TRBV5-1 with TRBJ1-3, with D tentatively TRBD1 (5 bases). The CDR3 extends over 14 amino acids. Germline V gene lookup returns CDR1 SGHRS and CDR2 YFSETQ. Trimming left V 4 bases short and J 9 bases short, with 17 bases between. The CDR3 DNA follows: TGCGCCAGCAGCCCGAATAGGGGTGGGGCCACCATATATTTT. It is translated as CASSPNRGGATIYF.

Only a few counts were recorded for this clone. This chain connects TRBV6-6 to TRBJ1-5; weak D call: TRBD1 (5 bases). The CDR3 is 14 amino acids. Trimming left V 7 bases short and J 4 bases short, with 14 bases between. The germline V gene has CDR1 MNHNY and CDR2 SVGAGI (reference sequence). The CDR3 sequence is CASTSAGHNQPQHF. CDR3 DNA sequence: TGTGCCAGCACGTCGGCAGGACATAATCAGCCCCAGCATTTT.

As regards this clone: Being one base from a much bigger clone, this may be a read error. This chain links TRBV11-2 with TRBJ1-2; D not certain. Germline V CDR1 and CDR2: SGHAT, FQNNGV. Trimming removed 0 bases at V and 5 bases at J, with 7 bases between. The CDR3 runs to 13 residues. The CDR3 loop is CASSLEPVYGYTF. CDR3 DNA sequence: TGTGCCAGCAGCTTAGAACCCGTATATGGCTACACCTTC.

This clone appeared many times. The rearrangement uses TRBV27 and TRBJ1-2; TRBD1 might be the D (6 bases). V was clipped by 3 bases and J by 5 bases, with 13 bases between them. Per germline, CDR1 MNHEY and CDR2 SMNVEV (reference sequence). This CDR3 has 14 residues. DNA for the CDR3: TGTGCCAGCAGTTTGTCAGGGGTGGGGTATGGCTACACCTTC. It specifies CASSLSGVGYGYTF.

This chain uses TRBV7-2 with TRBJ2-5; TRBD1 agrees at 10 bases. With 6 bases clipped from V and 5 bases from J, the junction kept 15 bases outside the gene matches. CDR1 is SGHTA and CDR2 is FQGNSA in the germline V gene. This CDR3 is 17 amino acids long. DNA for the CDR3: TGTGCCAGCAGTTCTACGGGACAGGGGTTATTTCGGGAGACCCAGTACTTC. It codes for CASSSTGQGLFRETQYF.

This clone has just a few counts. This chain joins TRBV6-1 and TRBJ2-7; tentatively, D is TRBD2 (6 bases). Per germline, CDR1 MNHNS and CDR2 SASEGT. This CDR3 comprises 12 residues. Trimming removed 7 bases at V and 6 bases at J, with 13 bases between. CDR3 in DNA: TGTGCCAGCAAGGGACTTACCCCCGAGCAGTACTTC. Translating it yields CASKGLTPEQYF.

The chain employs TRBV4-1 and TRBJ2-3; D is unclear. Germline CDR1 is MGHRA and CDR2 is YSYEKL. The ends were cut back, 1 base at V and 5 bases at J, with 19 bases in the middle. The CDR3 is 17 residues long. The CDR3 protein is CASSQGLGRRSRDTQYF. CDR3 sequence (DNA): TGCGCCAGCAGCCAAGGGTTAGGGCGAAGGTCTCGAGATACGCAGTATTTT.

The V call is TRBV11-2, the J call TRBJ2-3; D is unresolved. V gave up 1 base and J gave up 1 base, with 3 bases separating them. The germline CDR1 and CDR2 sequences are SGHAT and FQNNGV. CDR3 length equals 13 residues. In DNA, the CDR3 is TGTGCCAGCAGCTTAGCGGGCACAGATACGCAGTATTTT. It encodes CASSLAGTDTQYF.

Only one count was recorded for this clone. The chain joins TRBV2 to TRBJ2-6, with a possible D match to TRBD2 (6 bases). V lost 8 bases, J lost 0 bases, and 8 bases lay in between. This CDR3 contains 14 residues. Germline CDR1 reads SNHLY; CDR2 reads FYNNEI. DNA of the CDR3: TGTGCCAGCCGGGGGTACTCTGGGGCCAACGTCCTGACTTTC. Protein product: CASRGYSGANVLTF.

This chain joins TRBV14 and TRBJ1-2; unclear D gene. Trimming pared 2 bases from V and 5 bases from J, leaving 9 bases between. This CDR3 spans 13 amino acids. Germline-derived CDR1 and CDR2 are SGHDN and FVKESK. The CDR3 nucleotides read TGTGCCAGCAGCCAACAAGTAGTGTATGGCTACACCTTC. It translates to CASSQQVVYGYTF. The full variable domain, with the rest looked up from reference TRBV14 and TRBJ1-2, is EAGVTQFPSHSVIEKGQTVTLRCDPISGHDNLYWYRRVMGKEIKFLLHFVKESKQDESGMPNNRFLAERTGGTYSTLKVQPAELEDSGVYFCASSQQVVYGYTFGSGTRLTVV.